These 8 T cell receptor beta chains were sequenced from one sample in a study of T cells in Graves' hyperthyroidism and ophthalmopathy. Amplified regions were TCR beta CDR3 sequences from RNA transcripts. RT-PCR in the first round (using the HTBI primer set) targeted the TCR CDR3. MiXCR, applied by TCRdb to the multiplex PCR reads, yields one record per CDR3 protein. The sample lists 500,000 to 600,000 distinct CDR3 sequences, 46% occurring once. The sequencing sample was made of peripheral blood or thyroid tissue (not recorded which). These receptors were taken from an adult woman with Graves' disease, either hyperthyroidism or ophthalmopathy (not recorded which).

J is TRBJ1-6 and V is TRBV5-8, with D perhaps matching TRBD1 (5 bases). The CDR3 extends over 14 amino acids. The germline V gene encodes CDR1 SGHTS and CDR2 YDEGEE. V was trimmed by 7 bases and J by 7 bases, leaving 15 bases between them. DNA of the CDR3: TGTGCCAGCGCGGGGGAAAGGAGGAATTCACCCCTCCACTTT. Protein: CASAGERRNSPLHF.

The chain employs TRBV7-2 and TRBJ2-6; 9 nucleotides agree with TRBD2. Germline CDR1 reads SGHTA; CDR2 reads FQGNSA. This CDR3 has 15 residues. Trimming took 8 bases from V and 2 from J; bases not matched to a gene: 4. The CDR3 loop reads CASGAGGPGANVLTF. As DNA, the CDR3 is TGTGCCAGCGGTGCGGGAGGGCCTGGGGCCAACGTCCTGACTTTC.

V usage is TRBV7-2 and J usage is TRBJ1-3; 10 bases line up with TRBD1. J was trimmed by 2 bases and V by 1 base; bases with no gene match: 2. The length of the CDR3 is 16 residues. Per the germline V gene, CDR1 is SGHTA and CDR2 is FQGNSA. CDR3 protein: CASSLDGTGAGNTIYF. CDR3 bases: TGTGCCAGCAGCTTAGATGGGACAGGGGCTGGAAACACCATATATTTT.

The CDR3 bases are TGTGCCAGCAGCTTAGGTAGGTTAGTTAAGAATGAGCAGTTCTTC. Translated, it gives CASSLGRLVKNEQFF. V and J are TRBV7-2 and TRBJ2-1, with unresolved D. Germline V lookup: CDR1 SGHTA, CDR2 FQGNSA. The CDR3 length is 15 residues. V was clipped by 1 base and J by 7 bases, with 14 bases between them.

This clonotype occurred many times. The gene calls are TRBV5-8 and TRBJ1-3; D ambiguous. CDR1 is SGHTS, CDR2 YDEGEE, per germline. Trimming took off 0 bases at V and 0 bases at J, with 13 bases between the two ends. The CDR3 runs 17 residues. CDR3 sequence (DNA): TGTGCCAGCAGCTTGGTTGGCAGGCCGAGCTCTGGAAACACCATATATTTT. It encodes CASSLVGRPSSGNTIYF.

In its sample, this clonotype was seen many times. The CDR3 DNA sequence: TGTGCCACCAGTGACCCCTCCCCGACAAGAGGCCGGGAGCTGTTTTTT. Protein: CATSDPSPTRGRELFF. This chain links TRBV24-1 with TRBJ2-2; D ambiguous. V was pared by 4 bases and J by 9 bases, with 20 bases between. The CDR3 loop spans 16 amino acids. Germline values: CDR1 KGHDR, CDR2 SFDVKD.

This chain links TRBV20-1 with TRBJ1-2; the D gene is possibly TRBD1 (5 bases). There are 14 residues in the CDR3. Germline V gene data show CDR1 as DFQATT and CDR2 as SNEGSKA (reference sequence). Trimming removed 0 bases from V and 0 bases from J, with 8 bases in between. CDR3 in amino acids: CSAREGVANYGYTF. CDR3 coding DNA: TGCAGTGCTAGAGAAGGGGTAGCTAACTATGGCTACACCTTC.

This chain links TRBV2 with TRBJ1-1, with D maybe TRBD1 (5 bases). CDR1 is SNHLY and CDR2 is FYNNEI in the germline V gene. The CDR3 covers 15 residues. Trimming pared 8 bases from V and 5 bases from J, leaving 21 bases between. The CDR3 DNA sequence: TGTGCCAGCGTGAGGGAGAGGGACGGAATAACTGAAGCTTTCTTT. This sequence encodes CASVRERDGITEAFF.